This TCR beta chain was sequenced in a study of T cells in Graves' hyperthyroidism and ophthalmopathy. Using RNA transcripts as the source, TCR beta CDR3 regions were amplified. The study used the HTBI primer set for a first-round RT-PCR of the TCR CDR3. MiXCR was run by TCRdb on the multiplex PCR reads, yielding one entry per CDR3 protein. In the table there are hundreds of thousands of distinct CDR3 sequences, around 42% of which are singletons. After removal of 3 bases from V and 6 bases from J, the junction contained 9 bases not matched to a gene. Germline CDR1 reads SGHVS; CDR2 reads FQNEAQ. The CDR3 consists of 15 residues.

The material sequenced was peripheral blood or thyroid tissue (not recorded which). The V and J genes are TRBV7-8 and TRBJ1-1, with TRBD1 identical over 8 bases. This receptor was identified in a woman aged 18-29 years with Graves' hyperthyroidism. CDR3 nucleotide sequence: TGTGCCAGCAGCTTCGGACAGGGCTCTGAGGCTGAAGCTTTCTTT. Translated: CASSFGQGSEAEAFF.